This T cell receptor (beta chain) was profiled in a study of cytomegalovirus exposure and HLA in healthy donors. In the PCR, 60 Vbeta and 13 Jbeta primers were used. The table came from immunoSEQ multiplex PCR; TCRdb's copy has only in-frame clones and leaves some out. The sample has 170,000 or so clones, around 77% seen once. This clone was counted a few times. The sample taken for sequencing was PBMCs. The TCR sequence derives from a woman in her thirties in good health and CMV-seronegative.

CDR3 bases: TGCGCCAGCACCACCAGAACCAGGGGGCCCGGGGAGCTGTTTTTT. The encoded protein is CASTTRTRGPGELFF. The rearrangement uses TRBV5-1 and TRBJ2-2; 8 nucleotides match TRBD1. The junction had 10 bases not matched to a gene; V was cut back by 6 bases and J by 6 bases. Germline-derived CDR1 and CDR2 are SGHRS and YFSETQ. The CDR3 length is 15 residues.